One TCR beta chain is described in this entry. The record originates from a study of technical replicates of blood from a few donors. TCRdb's table, derived via immunoSEQ multiplex PCR, lists solely in-frame clones and lacks some. This table holds 70,000 to 85,000 clones, about nine tenths found once. The V and J ends lost 5 bases and 1 base respectively, with 6 bases between them. The CDR3 is 14 amino acids. Germline values: CDR1 SGHAT, CDR2 FQDESV (reference sequence). The V call is TRBV11-1, the J call TRBJ2-6; D is unclear. The sequencing input was T cells isolated from PBMCs. The TCR sequence derives from a human donor in good health. CDR3 nucleotides: TGTGCCAGCAGCCGCCGGTCTGGGGCCAACGTCCTGACTTTC. Its translation: CASSRRSGANVLTF.